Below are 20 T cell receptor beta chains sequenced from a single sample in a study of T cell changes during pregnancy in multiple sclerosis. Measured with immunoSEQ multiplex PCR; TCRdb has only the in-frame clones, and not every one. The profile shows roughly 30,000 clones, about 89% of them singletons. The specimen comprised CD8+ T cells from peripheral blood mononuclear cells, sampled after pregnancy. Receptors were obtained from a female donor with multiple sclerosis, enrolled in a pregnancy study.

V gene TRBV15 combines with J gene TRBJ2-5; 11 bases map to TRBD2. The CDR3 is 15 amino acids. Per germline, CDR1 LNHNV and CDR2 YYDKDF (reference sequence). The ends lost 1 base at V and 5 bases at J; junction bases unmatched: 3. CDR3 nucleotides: TGTGCCACCAGCAGAGTCCTAGCGGGAGGCGAGACCCAGTACTTC. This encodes CATSRVLAGGETQYF.

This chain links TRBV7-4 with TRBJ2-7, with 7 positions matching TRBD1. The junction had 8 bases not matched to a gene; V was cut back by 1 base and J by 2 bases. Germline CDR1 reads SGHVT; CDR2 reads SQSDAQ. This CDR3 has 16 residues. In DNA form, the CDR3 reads TGTGCCAGCAGCTTAGTAGACCAAGGGGGCCCCTACGAGCAGTACTTC. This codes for CASSLVDQGGPYEQYF.

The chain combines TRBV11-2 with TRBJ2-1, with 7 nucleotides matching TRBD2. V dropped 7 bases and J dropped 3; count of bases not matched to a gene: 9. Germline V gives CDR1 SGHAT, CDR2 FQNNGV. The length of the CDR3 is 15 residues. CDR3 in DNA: TGTGCCAGCAACGTCGGCCTAGCGGACTACAATGAGCAGTTCTTC. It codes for CASNVGLADYNEQFF.

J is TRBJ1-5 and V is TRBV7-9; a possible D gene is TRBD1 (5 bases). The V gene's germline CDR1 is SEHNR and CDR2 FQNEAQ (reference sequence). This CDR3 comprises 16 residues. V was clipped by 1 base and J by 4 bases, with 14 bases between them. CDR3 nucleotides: TGTGCCAGCAGCTTAGTGCTCGGGGGTCGAAATCAGCCCCAGCATTTT. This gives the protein CASSLVLGGRNQPQHF.

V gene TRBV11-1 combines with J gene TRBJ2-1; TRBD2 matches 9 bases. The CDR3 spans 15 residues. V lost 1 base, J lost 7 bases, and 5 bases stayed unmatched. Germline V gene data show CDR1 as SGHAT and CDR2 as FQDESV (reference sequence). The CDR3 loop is CASSLGREGLNEQFF. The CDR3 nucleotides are TGTGCCAGCAGCTTAGGGCGGGAGGGCCTTAATGAGCAGTTCTTC.

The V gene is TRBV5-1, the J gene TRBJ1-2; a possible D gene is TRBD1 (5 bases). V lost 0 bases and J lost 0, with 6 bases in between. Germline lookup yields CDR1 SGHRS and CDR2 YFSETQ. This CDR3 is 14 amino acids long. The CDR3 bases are TGCGCCAGCAGCTTGGCGACAGCTAACTATGGCTACACCTTC. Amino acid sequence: CASSLATANYGYTF. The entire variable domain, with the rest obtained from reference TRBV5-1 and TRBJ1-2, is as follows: KAGVTQTPRYLIKTRGQQVTLSCSPISGHRSVSWYQQTPGQGLQFLFEYFSETQRNKGNFPGRFSGRQFSNSRSEMNVSTLELGDSALYLCASSLATANYGYTFGSGTRLTVV.

Written as DNA, the CDR3 is TGCGCCAGCAGCACCCGGTACGGCACAGATACGCAGTATTTT. This sequence encodes CASSTRYGTDTQYF. J is TRBJ2-3 and V is TRBV4-3; D is unclear. Deletions cut 5 bases from V and 1 base from J, with 10 bases between. CDR3 size: 14 residues. Germline assignment: CDR1 LGHNA and CDR2 YSLEER.

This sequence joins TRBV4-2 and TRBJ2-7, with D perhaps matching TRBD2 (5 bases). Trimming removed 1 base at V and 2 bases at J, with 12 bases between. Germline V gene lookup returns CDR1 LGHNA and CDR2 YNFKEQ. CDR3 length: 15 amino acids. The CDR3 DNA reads TGTGCCAGCAGCCAAGGTCTAGCCAAGGCCTACGAGCAGTACTTC. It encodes CASSQGLAKAYEQYF.

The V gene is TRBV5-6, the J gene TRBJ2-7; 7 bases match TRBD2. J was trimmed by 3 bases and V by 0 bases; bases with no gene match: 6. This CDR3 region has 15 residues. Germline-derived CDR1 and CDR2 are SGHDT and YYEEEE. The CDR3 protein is CASSLEGLEIYEQYF. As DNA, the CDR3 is TGTGCCAGCAGCTTGGAAGGACTAGAGATCTACGAGCAGTACTTC. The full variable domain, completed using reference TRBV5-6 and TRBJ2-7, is DAGVTQSPTHLIKTRGQQVTLRCSPKSGHDTVSWYQQALGQGPQFIFQYYEEEERQRGNFPDRFSGHQFPNYSSELNVNALLLGDSALYLCASSLEGLEIYEQYFGPGTRLTVT.

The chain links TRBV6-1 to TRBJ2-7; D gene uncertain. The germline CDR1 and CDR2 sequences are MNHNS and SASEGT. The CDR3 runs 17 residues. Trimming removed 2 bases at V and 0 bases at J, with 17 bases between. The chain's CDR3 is CASSEYFTGSISYEQYF. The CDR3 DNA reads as TGTGCCAGCAGTGAATATTTTACGGGTTCTATCTCCTACGAGCAGTACTTC.

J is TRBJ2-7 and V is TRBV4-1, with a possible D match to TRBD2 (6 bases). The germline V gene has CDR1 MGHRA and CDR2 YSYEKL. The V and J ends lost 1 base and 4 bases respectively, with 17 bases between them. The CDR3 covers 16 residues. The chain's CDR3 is CASSQVVGGGRYEQYF. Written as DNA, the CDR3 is TGCGCCAGCAGCCAAGTCGTTGGGGGAGGACGTTACGAGCAGTACTTC.

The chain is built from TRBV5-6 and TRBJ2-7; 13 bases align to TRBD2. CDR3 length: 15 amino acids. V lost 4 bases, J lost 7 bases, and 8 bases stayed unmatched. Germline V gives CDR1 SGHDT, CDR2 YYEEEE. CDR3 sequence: CASSPRTSGRNEQYF. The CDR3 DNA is TGTGCCAGCAGCCCCCGGACTAGCGGGAGAAATGAGCAGTACTTC.

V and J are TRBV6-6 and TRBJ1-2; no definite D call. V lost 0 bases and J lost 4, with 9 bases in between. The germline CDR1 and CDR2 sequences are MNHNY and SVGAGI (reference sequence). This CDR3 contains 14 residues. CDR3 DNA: TGTGCCAGCAGTTACTCGATGGAGGGCTATGGCTACACCTTC. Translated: CASSYSMEGYGYTF.

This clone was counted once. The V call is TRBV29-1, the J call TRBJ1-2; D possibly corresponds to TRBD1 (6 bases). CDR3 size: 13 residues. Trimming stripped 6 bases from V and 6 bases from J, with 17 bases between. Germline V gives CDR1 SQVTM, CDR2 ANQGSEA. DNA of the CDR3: TGCAGCGTCCTTTTAGTGGGGGCGGATGGCTACACCTTC. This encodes CSVLLVGADGYTF.

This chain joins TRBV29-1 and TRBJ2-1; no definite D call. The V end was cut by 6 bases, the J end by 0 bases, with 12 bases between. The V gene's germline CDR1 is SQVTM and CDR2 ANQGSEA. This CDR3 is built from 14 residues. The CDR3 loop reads CSVLGSSSYNEQFF. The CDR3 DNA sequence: TGCAGCGTGCTAGGCTCTAGCTCCTACAATGAGCAGTTCTTC.

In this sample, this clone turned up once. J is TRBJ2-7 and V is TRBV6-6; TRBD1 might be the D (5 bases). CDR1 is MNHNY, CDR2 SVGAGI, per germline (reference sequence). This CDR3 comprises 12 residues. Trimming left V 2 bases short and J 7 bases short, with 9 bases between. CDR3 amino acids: CASSYTPGEQYF. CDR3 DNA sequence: TGTGCCAGCAGTTACACCCCAGGGGAGCAGTACTTC.

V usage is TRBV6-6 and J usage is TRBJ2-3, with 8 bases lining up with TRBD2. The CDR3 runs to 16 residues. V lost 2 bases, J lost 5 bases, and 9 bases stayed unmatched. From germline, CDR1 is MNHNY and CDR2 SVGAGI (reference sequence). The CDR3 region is CASSYNPFSGRDTQYF. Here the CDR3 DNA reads TGTGCCAGCAGTTACAACCCGTTCAGCGGGAGAGATACGCAGTATTTT.

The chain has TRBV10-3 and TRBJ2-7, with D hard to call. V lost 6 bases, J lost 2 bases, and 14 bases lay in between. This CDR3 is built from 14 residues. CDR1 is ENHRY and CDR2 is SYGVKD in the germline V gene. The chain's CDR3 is CAISPELRPYEQYF. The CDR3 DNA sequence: TGTGCCATCAGCCCCGAATTGCGTCCCTACGAGCAGTACTTC.

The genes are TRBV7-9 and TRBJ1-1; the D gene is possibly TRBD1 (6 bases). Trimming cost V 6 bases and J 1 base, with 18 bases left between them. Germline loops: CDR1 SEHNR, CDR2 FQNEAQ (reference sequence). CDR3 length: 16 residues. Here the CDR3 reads CASSPPVRGGNTEAFF. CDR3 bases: TGTGCCAGCAGTCCACCAGTTAGAGGGGGGAACACTGAAGCTTTCTTT.

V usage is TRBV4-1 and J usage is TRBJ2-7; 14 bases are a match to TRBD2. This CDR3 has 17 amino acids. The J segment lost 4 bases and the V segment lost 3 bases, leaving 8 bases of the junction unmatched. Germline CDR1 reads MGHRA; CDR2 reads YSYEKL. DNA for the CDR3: TGCGCCAGCAGCCATCGGGGACTAGCGGGAGAAGGATACGAGCAGTACTTC. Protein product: CASSHRGLAGEGYEQYF.